Following are 6 T cell receptor beta chains from one sample sequenced in a study of cytomegalovirus exposure and HLA in healthy donors. Libraries were prepared by immunoSEQ multiplex PCR; TCRdb keeps only in-frame clonotypes and omits some of them. The table lists 150,000 to 170,000 clones, approximately 86% of them singletons. Sequencing used PBMCs. The receptor set was obtained from a human donor in good health.

V and J are TRBV18 and TRBJ2-3; 12 bases are shared with TRBD2. V trimming: 6 bases; J trimming: 0 bases; junction bases outside the gene matches: 4. Germline CDR1 and CDR2: KGHSH and LQKENI. CDR3 length: 16 amino acids. CDR3 coding DNA: TGTGCCAGCTCCCCAGGACTAGCGGGAAGCACAGATACGCAGTATTTT. Translated: CASSPGLAGSTDTQYF.

This chain joins TRBV6-1 and TRBJ2-3; 8 bases agree with TRBD2. Losses at the gene ends were 8 bases for V and 5 bases for J; bases not matched to a gene: 15. Germline-derived CDR1 and CDR2 are MNHNS and SASEGT. The CDR3 sequence is 16 residues long. CDR3 nucleotide sequence: TGTGCCAGCGGTGCCCTCGGAGTAGCGGGACGAGATACGCAGTATTTT. It translates to CASGALGVAGRDTQYF.

V is TRBV5-1 and J is TRBJ2-3, with a tentative D call TRBD2 (6 bases). The CDR3 extends over 14 amino acids. Germline CDR1 and CDR2: SGHRS and YFSETQ. Trimming left V 3 bases short and J 4 bases short, with 12 bases between. The CDR3 protein is CASSWASGPDTQYF. The CDR3 DNA reads as TGCGCCAGCAGCTGGGCAAGCGGGCCAGATACGCAGTATTTT. Full variable domain (outside the CDR3, taken from reference TRBV5-1 and TRBJ2-3): KAGVTQTPRYLIKTRGQQVTLSCSPISGHRSVSWYQQTPGQGLQFLFEYFSETQRNKGNFPGRFSGRQFSNSRSEMNVSTLELGDSALYLCASSWASGPDTQYFGPGTRLTVL.

The genes are TRBV7-3 and TRBJ2-1; D unresolved. V was cut by 5 bases and J by 5 bases, with 19 bases left in between. Germline V gene lookup returns CDR1 SGHTA and CDR2 FQGTGA. This CDR3 is built from 16 residues. CDR3 in amino acids: CASSRGSLRRDNEQFF. As DNA, the CDR3 is TGTGCCAGCAGCCGCGGAAGTTTACGCCGAGACAATGAGCAGTTCTTC. Combining the CDR3 with reference TRBV7-3 and TRBJ2-1 gives the whole variable domain GAGVSQTPSNKVTEKGKYVELRCDPISGHTALYWYRQSLGQGPEFLIYFQGTGAADDSGLPNDRFFAVRPEGSVSTLKIQRTERGDSAVYLCASSRGSLRRDNEQFFGPGTRLTVL.

V is TRBV11-2 and J is TRBJ1-3, with 7 bases that match TRBD1. The V and J ends lost 4 bases and 7 bases, in that order; junction bases with no gene match: 19. The CDR3 consists of 18 residues. Germline V gene data show CDR1 as SGHAT and CDR2 as FQNNGV. The CDR3 sequence is CASSSPIGTAGRDNTIYF. Written as DNA, the CDR3 is TGTGCCAGCAGCTCCCCTATCGGGACAGCCGGACGGGACAACACCATATATTTT.

The rearrangement uses TRBV15 and TRBJ2-3, with 7 nucleotides matching TRBD2. The CDR3 runs to 17 residues. Germline V gene sequence: CDR1 LNHNV, CDR2 YYDKDF (reference sequence). Trimming cost V 2 bases and J 2 bases; bases outside gene matches: 10. The DNA for the CDR3 is TGTGCCACCAGCAGATTAAGCGGGGTACGAGCCACAGATACGCAGTATTTT. This sequence encodes CATSRLSGVRATDTQYF. The full variable domain, its missing parts supplied by reference TRBV15 and TRBJ2-3, is DAMVIQNPRYQVTQFGKPVTLSCSQTLNHNVMYWYQQKSSQAPKLLFHYYDKDFNNEADTPDNFQSRRPNTSFCFLDIRSPGLGDTAMYLCATSRLSGVRATDTQYFGPGTRLTVL.